These 18 T cell receptor beta chains originate from one sample sequenced in a study of OX40 agonist ivuxolimab in advanced cancers. Library construction relied on the immunoSEQ multiplex PCR assay. The source is immuneACCESS, and TCRdb retained only in-frame sequences with V and J called. Part of the clones is not carried over; for the studies checked, unresolved V genes explain less than half of this, and the remainder is unexplained. For this sample there are 100,000 or so clones; around 85% appear just once. The ten largest clonotypes hold 3.5% to 4% of the sample. Sequences were derived from CD4+ or CD8+ T cells sorted from blood, sampled in a trial of the OX40 agonist ivuxolimab. These TCRs come from an adult with an advanced solid tumor such as melanoma, head and neck, liver or kidney cancer.

V is TRBV7-9 and J is TRBJ2-5; either TRBD1 or TRBD2 may fit D (6 bases each). CDR1 and CDR2 (germline): SEHNR, FQNEAQ (reference sequence). Trimming removed 5 bases at V and 4 bases at J, with 14 bases between. The CDR3 has 14 amino acids. Here the CDR3 DNA reads TGTGCCAGCAGCCCCGAGGGGGGATCAGAGACCCAGTACTTC. Protein sequence: CASSPEGGSETQYF.

The chain is built from TRBV11-2 and TRBJ2-7; TRBD1 is a possible D gene (5 bases). The CDR3 sequence is 12 residues long. CDR1 is SGHAT, CDR2 FQNNGV, per germline. V lost 0 bases and J lost 5, with 5 bases in between. The CDR3 reads CASSLDRDEQYF. In nucleotides, the CDR3 is TGTGCCAGCAGCTTAGACAGGGACGAGCAGTACTTC. Full variable domain (outside the CDR3, taken from reference TRBV11-2 and TRBJ2-7): EAGVAQSPRYKIIEKRQSVAFWCNPISGHATLYWYQQILGQGPKLLIQFQNNGVVDDSQLPKDRFSAERLKGVDSTLKIQPAKLEDSAVYLCASSLDRDEQYFGPGTRLTVT.

The rearrangement joins TRBV10-2 to TRBJ2-7; TRBD2 might be the D (6 bases). This CDR3 has 16 residues. Germline V gene data show CDR1 as WSHSY and CDR2 as SAAADI. Trimming removed 2 bases from V and 4 bases from J, with 18 bases in between. The CDR3 here is CASSERVPEAGYEQYF. The CDR3, as DNA: TGCGCCAGCAGTGAGAGGGTCCCGGAAGCGGGTTACGAGCAGTACTTC.

This clone came up a few times. The V call is TRBV5-6, the J call TRBJ2-1, with TRBD2 matching over 12 bases. The CDR3 sequence is 16 residues long. Trimming removed 3 bases from V and 6 bases from J; junction bases left unmatched: 7. Germline-derived CDR1 and CDR2 are SGHDT and YYEEEE. CDR3 sequence (DNA): TGTGCCAGCAGCTGGTGGACTAGCGGGACCGGCAATGAGCAGTTCTTC. It specifies CASSWWTSGTGNEQFF. The variable domain in full, with the rest retrieved from reference TRBV5-6 and TRBJ2-1, is DAGVTQSPTHLIKTRGQQVTLRCSPKSGHDTVSWYQQALGQGPQFIFQYYEEEERQRGNFPDRFSGHQFPNYSSELNVNALLLGDSALYLCASSWWTSGTGNEQFFGPGTRLTVL.

The chain combines TRBV19 with TRBJ2-7, with D tentatively TRBD2 (5 bases). With 5 bases removed from V and 1 base from J, the gap between germline ends came to 15 bases. The CDR3 loop spans 15 amino acids. Germline V gene lookup returns CDR1 LNHDA and CDR2 SQIVND (reference sequence). The DNA for the CDR3 is TGTGCCAGTAGTCCGAGGAGGATCGGGTCCTACGAGCAGTACTTC. This translates into CASSPRRIGSYEQYF.

Comment on this clone: In the same sample, other DNA sequences code for this CDR3. V and J are TRBV7-9 and TRBJ2-1, with D maybe TRBD2 (6 bases). Germline assignment: CDR1 SEHNR and CDR2 FQNEAQ (reference sequence). The CDR3 covers 12 residues. V was clipped by 5 bases and J by 8 bases, with 10 bases between them. Here the CDR3 DNA reads TGTGCCAGCAGCCTTAGCGGATATGAGCAGTTCTTC. Translating gives CASSLSGYEQFF.

This sequence joins TRBV27 and TRBJ1-1; 9 positions agree with TRBD1. V shed 6 bases and J 1 base; nucleotides not matched to a gene: 9. This CDR3 is 16 amino acids long. Looked up from germline, CDR1 is MNHEY and CDR2 is SMNVEV (reference sequence). This CDR3 is CASSRTGGAGNTEAFF. The CDR3 DNA reads TGTGCCAGCAGCCGCACAGGGGGCGCGGGGAACACTGAAGCTTTCTTT.

This clone was picked up one time. The genes are TRBV9 and TRBJ2-2; D not certain. There are 12 residues in the CDR3. V lost 3 bases, J lost 5 bases, and 5 bases lay in between. The germline V gene has CDR1 SGDLS and CDR2 YYNGEE. The CDR3 region has the DNA TGTGCCAGCAGCGAGAGTACCGGGGAGCTGTTTTTT. Translation: CASSESTGELFF.

V usage is TRBV5-4 and J usage is TRBJ2-7, with 7 bases lining up with TRBD1. The ends lost 4 bases at V and 1 base at J; junction bases unmatched: 8. The CDR3 is made up of 15 amino acids. Germline assignment: CDR1 SGHNT and CDR2 YYREEE (reference sequence). The chain's CDR3 is CASSQDRASSYEQYF. The CDR3 DNA reads as TGTGCCAGCAGCCAAGACAGGGCCTCTTCCTACGAGCAGTACTTC.

Concerning this clone: The junction departs from germline at one end; a sequencing error may be responsible. Here the CDR3 DNA reads TGTGCCAGCAGTGCCGGGACTAGCGGGAGGGGAGAGCCCCAGTACTTC. As protein: CASSAGTSGRGEPQYF. The chain is built from TRBV9 and TRBJ2-5; 16 positions match TRBD2. The CDR3 loop spans 16 amino acids. From germline, CDR1 is SGDLS and CDR2 YYNGEE. Complete variable domain (other parts from reference TRBV9 and TRBJ2-5): DSGVTQTPKHLITATGQRVTLRCSPRSGDLSVYWYQQSLDQGLQFLIQYYNGEERAKGNILERFSAQQFPDLHSELNLSSLELGDSALYFCASSAGTSGRGEPQYFGPGTRLLVL.

V and J are TRBV6-1 and TRBJ2-7; D is possibly TRBD1 or TRBD2 (5 bases each). This CDR3 is built from 16 residues. V gave up 2 bases and J gave up 4 bases, with 18 bases separating them. Looked up from germline, CDR1 is MNHNS and CDR2 is SASEGT. The CDR3 loop is CASSELWTPGGYEQYF. The DNA of the CDR3 is TGTGCCAGCAGTGAACTCTGGACACCTGGGGGATACGAGCAGTACTTC.

This chain uses TRBV10-3 with TRBJ2-1; D not certain. Germline V CDR1 and CDR2: ENHRY, SYGVKD. The ends were cut back, 5 bases at V and 0 bases at J, with 11 bases in the middle. The length of the CDR3 is 15 residues. The DNA for the CDR3 is TGTGCCATCAGTCTCAGGTCCCTCTCCTACAATGAGCAGTTCTTC. Encoded protein: CAISLRSLSYNEQFF.

The chain combines TRBV6-1 with TRBJ2-5; D remains ambiguous. CDR1 and CDR2 from the germline V gene are MNHNS and SASEGT. The germline V and J ends were trimmed by 8 bases and 0 bases, with 10 bases remaining between them. This CDR3 is 13 amino acids long. For the CDR3, the DNA is TGTGCCAGCGGAGTCGCGGACCAAGAGACCCAGTACTTC. It is translated as CASGVADQETQYF.

This rearrangement joins TRBV5-1 to TRBJ2-7; D call uncertain. The CDR3 totals 14 residues. Germline V CDR1 and CDR2: SGHRS, YFSETQ. V was trimmed by 1 base and J by 3 bases, leaving 11 bases between them. CDR3 region: CASSLLGLNYEQYF. CDR3 bases: TGCGCCAGCAGCTTGTTAGGCCTTAACTACGAGCAGTACTTC.

CDR3 nucleotides: TGTGCCAGCAGCTTATTAAATGATCTAGCGGGAGGGGTCGAGCAGTACTTC. Translated, it gives CASSLLNDLAGGVEQYF. This chain connects TRBV7-2 to TRBJ2-7, with 12 positions matching TRBD2. The germline gives CDR1 SGHTA, CDR2 FQGNSA. The CDR3 length is 17 residues. Trimming took 2 bases from V and 6 from J; bases not matched to a gene: 11.

This sequence joins TRBV28 and TRBJ1-5; no reliable D call. This CDR3 region has 15 residues. The germline gives CDR1 MDHEN, CDR2 SYDVKM. V shed 5 bases and J shed 2 bases, with 13 bases lying between them. The chain's CDR3 is CASSPHTEGNQPQHF. Here the CDR3 DNA reads TGTGCCAGCAGTCCCCATACGGAGGGCAATCAGCCCCAGCATTTT.

CDR3 sequence reads: CASSLGGLNTQYF. DNA for the CDR3: TGTGCCAGCAGCTTAGGGGGCCTAAATACGCAGTATTTT. V usage is TRBV7-3 and J usage is TRBJ2-3; possible D gene TRBD1, 6 bases. This CDR3 contains 13 residues. The germline V and J ends were trimmed by 2 bases and 7 bases, with 10 bases remaining between them. Germline V gene lookup returns CDR1 SGHTA and CDR2 FQGTGA.

The chain joins TRBV5-1 to TRBJ2-3; D gene unclear. Between the trimmed V and J ends, which lost 5 bases and 2 bases, there was a span of 12 bases. The CDR3 sequence is 14 residues long. CDR1 is SGHRS and CDR2 is YFSETQ in the germline V gene. This CDR3 reads CASRSGLDTDTQYF. In DNA form, the CDR3 reads TGCGCCAGCAGATCCGGGCTTGACACAGATACGCAGTATTTT.